The 28 T cell receptor beta chains reported below all come from one sample, sequenced in a study of T-cell memory formation after mild COVID-19. MiXCR, applied by TCRdb to the 5' RACE reads, yields one record per CDR3 protein. This table holds about 410,000 distinct CDR3 sequences, under 20% found once. Sequenced material: PBMCs or a T cell subset sorted from them (not recorded which). The receptors stem from a man aged 18 to 29 who had mild COVID-19 (a few samples of this study predate the infection). Cell type and time point are not known.

The chain combines TRBV7-2 with TRBJ1-2, with 9 positions matching TRBD1. The germline V gene encodes CDR1 SGHTA and CDR2 FQGNSA. V lost 5 bases and J lost 4; bases outside the gene matches: 14. The CDR3 sequence is 17 residues long. The CDR3 DNA reads as TGTGCCAGCAGCCAGGGCCGAGGGACAGGGATAATCTATGGCTACACCTTC. Protein sequence: CASSQGRGTGIIYGYTF.

This clonotype came up a few times. The gene calls are TRBV5-1 and TRBJ2-3, with TRBD2 matching over 11 bases. The CDR3 is 16 residues long. Germline trimming cut 4 bases from V and 6 bases from J; bases unmatched to any gene: 10. Germline loops: CDR1 SGHRS, CDR2 YFSETQ. CDR3 amino acids: CASSVAGTSGSDTQYF. The CDR3, as DNA: TGCGCCAGCAGCGTGGCCGGGACTAGCGGTTCTGATACGCAGTATTTT.

This clonotype was seen more than once but under ten times. The chain is built from TRBV5-1 and TRBJ2-1, with no clear D. V shed 0 bases and J shed 10 bases, with 14 bases lying between them. CDR1 SGHRS and CDR2 YFSETQ come from the germline V gene. The CDR3 has 14 residues. The CDR3 DNA reads as TGCGCCAGCAGCTTGGGACCCACCGAAGGAGAGCAGTTCTTC. This codes for CASSLGPTEGEQFF. Filled out from reference TRBV5-1 and TRBJ2-1, the complete variable domain reads KAGVTQTPRYLIKTRGQQVTLSCSPISGHRSVSWYQQTPGQGLQFLFEYFSETQRNKGNFPGRFSGRQFSNSRSEMNVSTLELGDSALYLCASSLGPTEGEQFFGPGTRLTVL.

Notes on this clonotype: The CDR3 ends on some other residue instead of the conserved phenylalanine or tryptophan, so this is likely a read error. The CDR3 bases are TGCGCCAGCAGCTCCTTTACCCAAGAGACCCAGTACTTG. Protein: CASSSFTQETQYL. The genes are TRBV5-1 and TRBJ2-5; no definite D call. CDR3 length equals 13 residues. CDR1 and CDR2 from the germline V gene are SGHRS and YFSETQ. The ends were cut back, 3 bases at V and 1 base at J, with 7 bases in the middle.

The J gene is TRBJ2-3, the V gene TRBV5-6; a possible D gene is TRBD1 (6 bases). Trimming shortened V by 4 bases and J by 2 bases, and 20 bases separated the two germline ends. The CDR3 runs 17 residues. Per the germline V gene, CDR1 is SGHDT and CDR2 is YYEEEE. In DNA form, the CDR3 reads TGTGCCAGCAGCCTTTATGGGATTCAGGGGCCCACAGATACGCAGTATTTT. Translating it yields CASSLYGIQGPTDTQYF.

The table lists this clonotype with many counts. The chain employs TRBV7-6 and TRBJ1-6; 11 bases map to TRBD1. From germline, CDR1 is SGHVS and CDR2 FNYEAQ. The CDR3 has 15 amino acids. The V gene end was trimmed by 1 base and the J gene end by 9 bases; junction bases not matched to a gene: 2. CDR3 in amino acids: CASSLGGTGGSPLHF. The CDR3 DNA reads as TGTGCCAGCAGCTTAGGAGGGACAGGGGGTTCACCCCTCCACTTT. Full variable domain (outside the CDR3, taken from reference TRBV7-6 and TRBJ1-6): GAGVSQSPRYKVTKRGQDVALRCDPISGHVSLYWYRQALGQGPEFLTYFNYEAQQDKSGLPNDRFSAERPEGSISTLTIQRTEQRDSAMYRCASSLGGTGGSPLHFGNGTRLTVT.

This clonotype has more than one count but fewer than ten. The rearrangement uses TRBV9 and TRBJ2-5; TRBD2 matches at 14 bases. J was trimmed by 2 bases and V by 0 bases; bases with no gene match: 9. The germline gives CDR1 SGDLS, CDR2 YYNGEE. The CDR3 is 19 amino acids. This CDR3 reads CASSVAPRRTSGGQETQYF. The DNA of the CDR3 is TGTGCCAGCAGCGTAGCACCAAGGAGGACTAGCGGGGGGCAAGAGACCCAGTACTTC.

J is TRBJ2-1 and V is TRBV18; D ambiguous. Between the trimmed V and J ends, which lost 2 bases and 4 bases, there was a span of 12 bases. This CDR3 contains 15 residues. Germline V gives CDR1 KGHSH, CDR2 LQKENI. The CDR3 DNA follows: TGTGCCAGCTCACCAAGGACGGATTATTACAATGAGCAGTTCTTC. Translated: CASSPRTDYYNEQFF. The variable domain in full, with the rest retrieved from reference TRBV18 and TRBJ2-1, is NAGVMQNPRHLVRRRGQEARLRCSPMKGHSHVYWYRQLPEEGLKFMVYLQKENIIDESGMPKERFSAEFPKEGPSILRIQQVVRGDSAAYFCASSPRTDYYNEQFFGPGTRLTVL.

Remarks on this clonotype: An end of the junction differs from the germline gene, which may be a read error. V and J are TRBV5-1 and TRBJ1-1; TRBD1 agrees at 8 bases. Germline V lookup: CDR1 SGHRS, CDR2 YFSETQ. This CDR3 comprises 14 residues. In DNA form, the CDR3 reads TGCGCCAGCACCAGGACAGGGATGGGCACTGAAGCTTACTTT. Protein product: CASTRTGMGTEAYF.

This clonotype was observed a handful of times. The chain uses TRBV5-1 and TRBJ2-1; the D gene is possibly TRBD1 (6 bases). Germline CDR1 and CDR2: SGHRS and YFSETQ. The CDR3 is made up of 16 amino acids. Between the trimmed V and J ends, which lost 4 bases and 2 bases, there was a span of 16 bases. CDR3 in DNA: TGCGCCAGCAGCGAAGAACAGGGTCCCCCCTACAATGAGCAGTTCTTC. Encoded protein: CASSEEQGPPYNEQFF.

The CDR3 DNA follows: TGTGCCAGCAGTGAATATGTAGGAGGCTACACCTTC. The encoded protein is CASSEYVGGYTF. The rearrangement joins TRBV25-1 to TRBJ1-2; no clear D gene. The CDR3 has 12 amino acids. Trimming took off 0 bases at V and 8 bases at J, with 7 bases between the two ends. CDR1 and CDR2 from the germline V gene are MGHDK and SYGVNS.

The sample holds many counts of this clonotype. This chain joins TRBV27 and TRBJ1-6; D unclear. V lost 2 bases and J 9 bases, leaving 14 bases between the germline ends. CDR3 size: 15 residues. Germline V gene lookup returns CDR1 MNHEY and CDR2 SMNVEV (reference sequence). CDR3 protein: CASSLDPGRSSPLHF. CDR3 DNA sequence: TGTGCCAGCAGTTTAGATCCGGGCAGGAGTTCACCCCTCCACTTT.

V gene TRBV9 combines with J gene TRBJ1-1; D may be TRBD1 (5 bases). The germline gives CDR1 SGDLS, CDR2 YYNGEE. V dropped 7 bases and J dropped 6 bases, with 16 bases sitting between them. The CDR3 contains 13 residues. CDR3: CASANTRGAEAFF. CDR3 nucleotide sequence: TGTGCCAGCGCTAACACCCGGGGGGCTGAAGCTTTCTTT.

CDR3 sequence (DNA): TGTGCCTGGAGTTTTGTAGGGGACACCGGGGAGCTGTTTTTT. It yields the protein CAWSFVGDTGELFF. The chain uses TRBV30 and TRBJ2-2; possibly TRBD1 for D (5 bases). The CDR3 length is 14 residues. Germline assignment: CDR1 GTSNPN and CDR2 SVGIG (reference sequence). Trimming removed 2 bases at V and 3 bases at J, with 10 bases between.

This clonotype appeared a few times. The genes are TRBV29-1 and TRBJ2-5, with TRBD1 identical over 8 bases. Germline V gene sequence: CDR1 SQVTM, CDR2 ANQGSEA. J was trimmed by 5 bases and V by 6 bases; bases with no gene match: 8. The CDR3 has 13 residues. Here the CDR3 reads CSVDRGQRETQYF. The CDR3 bases are TGCAGCGTCGACAGGGGACAGCGGGAGACCCAGTACTTC. The full variable domain, rest sourced from reference TRBV29-1 and TRBJ2-5, is SAVISQKPSRDICQRGTSLTIQCQVDSQVTMMFWYRQQPGQSLTLIATANQGSEATYESGFVIDKFPISRPNLTFSTLTVSNMSPEDSSIYLCSVDRGQRETQYFGPGTRLLVL.

The chain is built from TRBV25-1 and TRBJ1-4, with D possibly TRBD1 on 6 matching bases. Germline CDR1 MGHDK, CDR2 SYGVNS. The CDR3 length is 16 residues. V was clipped by 3 bases and J by 3 bases, with 14 bases between them. CDR3: CASSDPGKGANEKLFF. CDR3 nucleotides: TGTGCCAGCAGTGATCCGGGAAAGGGGGCTAATGAAAAACTGTTTTTT.

The rearrangement uses TRBV7-2 and TRBJ2-1, with D perhaps being TRBD1 or TRBD2 (5 bases each). Germline assignment: CDR1 SGHTA and CDR2 FQGNSA. The germline V and J ends were trimmed by 1 base and 4 bases, with 14 bases remaining between them. CDR3 length equals 16 residues. This CDR3 reads CASSLDNPGRYNEQFF. In DNA form, the CDR3 reads TGTGCCAGCAGCTTAGATAATCCAGGGAGATACAATGAGCAGTTCTTC.

This clonotype was seen only a few times. V is TRBV20-1 and J is TRBJ2-7; D is tentatively TRBD1 or TRBD2 (5 bases each). This CDR3 region has 13 residues. Germline V gene sequence: CDR1 DFQATT, CDR2 SNEGSKA (reference sequence). Here the CDR3 reads CSATGQGRYEQYF. The CDR3 coding sequence is TGCAGCGCGACCGGGCAGGGACGGTACGAGCAGTACTTC.

This clonotype was observed a handful of times. The chain is built from TRBV7-2 and TRBJ2-3; 8 bases align to TRBD2. The CDR3 totals 16 residues. The germline V gene encodes CDR1 SGHTA and CDR2 FQGNSA. V dropped 5 bases and J dropped 4; count of bases not matched to a gene: 11. The CDR3 reads CASSPRGGRHPDTQYF. Written as DNA, the CDR3 is TGTGCCAGCAGCCCACGGGGGGGCCGTCATCCAGATACGCAGTATTTT. Looking up the rest from reference TRBV7-2 and TRBJ2-3 gives the full variable domain: GAGVSQSPSNKVTEKGKDVELRCDPISGHTALYWYRQSLGQGLEFLIYFQGNSAPDKSGLPSDRFSAERTGGSVSTLTIQRTQQEDSAVYLCASSPRGGRHPDTQYFGPGTRLTVL.

The chain carries TRBV5-1 and TRBJ1-2, with D unclear. CDR1 is SGHRS, CDR2 YFSETQ, per germline. V lost 0 bases and J lost 4, with 10 bases in between. The CDR3 has 14 residues. The CDR3 region has the DNA TGCGCCAGCAGCTTGGGGGCCCGGGTCTATGGCTACACCTTC. Its protein is CASSLGARVYGYTF.

This clonotype appeared a few times. The rearrangement uses TRBV4-1 and TRBJ1-5; D unclear. The CDR3 has 15 residues. The germline V gene has CDR1 MGHRA and CDR2 YSYEKL. V was trimmed by 0 bases and J by 7 bases, leaving 13 bases between them. CDR3 DNA sequence: TGCGCCAGCAGCCAAGAAACCACATTGGGACAGCCCCAGCATTTT. It specifies CASSQETTLGQPQHF.

In this sample, this clonotype turned up a few times. The chain joins TRBV7-3 to TRBJ2-3, with D hard to call. Per germline, CDR1 SGHTA and CDR2 FQGTGA. V lost 5 bases and J 3 bases, leaving 9 bases between the germline ends. The length of the CDR3 is 13 residues. The DNA for the CDR3 is TGTGCCAGCAGCCCATGGAATACAGATACGCAGTATTTT. It codes for CASSPWNTDTQYF.

The chain employs TRBV7-9 and TRBJ1-1; D remains unclear. The CDR3 sequence is 13 residues long. Between the trimmed V and J ends, which lost 4 bases and 0 bases, there was a span of 6 bases. Germline CDR1 reads SEHNR; CDR2 reads FQNEAQ (reference sequence). The CDR3 here is CASSSYMNTEAFF. The CDR3 coding sequence is TGTGCCAGCAGCTCATACATGAACACTGAAGCTTTCTTT.

The chain is built from TRBV13 and TRBJ1-2; D is unclear. Trimming took off 1 base at V and 13 bases at J, with 13 bases between the two ends. This CDR3 is built from 12 residues. Per germline, CDR1 PRHDT and CDR2 FYEKMQ (reference sequence). CDR3 in amino acids: CASSLEVKSLTF. CDR3 DNA: TGTGCCAGCAGCTTAGAGGTGAAGTCCCTCACCTTC.

CDR3 nucleotides: TGTGCCAGCAGTGAATCCCCCGGACACGGATACGAGCAGTACTTC. It specifies CASSESPGHGYEQYF. The V call is TRBV2, the J call TRBJ2-7; TRBD1 might be the D (5 bases). The CDR3 loop spans 15 amino acids. V was clipped by 2 bases and J by 4 bases, with 15 bases between them. CDR1 and CDR2 from the germline V gene are SNHLY and FYNNEI.

This clonotype came up a few times. V and J are TRBV11-2 and TRBJ2-1; TRBD2 aligns across 8 bases. CDR3 length equals 15 residues. The J segment lost 4 bases and the V segment lost 4 bases, leaving 6 bases of the junction unmatched. Germline-derived CDR1 and CDR2 are SGHAT and FQNNGV. CDR3 DNA sequence: TGTGCCAGCAGCTGGGGGACTAGTTTTTACAATGAGCAGTTCTTC. This encodes CASSWGTSFYNEQFF.

This chain uses TRBV12-3 or TRBV12-4 with TRBJ1-2; 10 bases agree with TRBD1. Trimming at V came to 6 bases and at J to 6 bases, leaving 7 bases not matched to a gene. The CDR3 spans 14 residues. The DNA for the CDR3 is TGTGCCAGCAGGGCACCGGGACAGGGGAATGGCTACACCTTC. Protein sequence: CASRAPGQGNGYTF.

The sample holds a few counts of this clonotype. The CDR3 loop is CASSVGSVSGELFF. As DNA, the CDR3 is TGTGCCAGCAGCGTAGGGTCGGTATCCGGGGAGCTGTTTTTT. The J gene is TRBJ2-2, the V gene TRBV9, with no clear D. This CDR3 comprises 14 residues. From germline, CDR1 is SGDLS and CDR2 YYNGEE. V was trimmed by 0 bases and J by 6 bases, leaving 9 bases between them. Filled out from reference TRBV9 and TRBJ2-2, the complete variable domain reads DSGVTQTPKHLITATGQRVTLRCSPRSGDLSVYWYQQSLDQGLQFLIQYYNGEERAKGNILERFSAQQFPDLHSELNLSSLELGDSALYFCASSVGSVSGELFFGEGSRLTVL.